Here is one TCR beta chain with its context. What it binds is unknown. Despite likely unrecorded immune exposures, the donors were nominally healthy at the time of sampling. Germline CDR1 and CDR2: SGHVS and FQNEAQ. This CDR3 spans 16 amino acids. Trimming at V came to 5 bases and at J to 0 bases, leaving 6 bases not matched to a gene. The PCR had 60 Vbeta and 13 Jbeta primers. Sequencing was performed with immunoSEQ multiplex PCR; in TCRdb, only in-frame clones are kept and a portion is missing. This sample yields 95,000 to 130,000 clones, of which approximately 81% are seen a single time; 3.5% to 4.5% belongs to the top ten. This entry comes from a study of cytomegalovirus exposure and HLA in healthy donors. The study's findings and limits: Later work found that TCR association rates differed between HLA loci; DRB1 had the most and HLA-C the fewest. In all likelihood, a cluster of highly shared sequence variants was a sequencing artifact. A later analysis showed HLA-associated TCR beta chains outstripping equally common others in clonal expansion.

The specimen was PBMCs. The chain employs TRBV7-8 and TRBJ1-4; 7 bases match TRBD1. The sequence came from a man younger than 45 in good health and CMV-seropositive. In DNA form, the CDR3 reads TGTGCCAGCAGCCTACAGGGGCTTGCAACTAATGAAAAACTGTTTTTT. Protein sequence: CASSLQGLATNEKLFF.